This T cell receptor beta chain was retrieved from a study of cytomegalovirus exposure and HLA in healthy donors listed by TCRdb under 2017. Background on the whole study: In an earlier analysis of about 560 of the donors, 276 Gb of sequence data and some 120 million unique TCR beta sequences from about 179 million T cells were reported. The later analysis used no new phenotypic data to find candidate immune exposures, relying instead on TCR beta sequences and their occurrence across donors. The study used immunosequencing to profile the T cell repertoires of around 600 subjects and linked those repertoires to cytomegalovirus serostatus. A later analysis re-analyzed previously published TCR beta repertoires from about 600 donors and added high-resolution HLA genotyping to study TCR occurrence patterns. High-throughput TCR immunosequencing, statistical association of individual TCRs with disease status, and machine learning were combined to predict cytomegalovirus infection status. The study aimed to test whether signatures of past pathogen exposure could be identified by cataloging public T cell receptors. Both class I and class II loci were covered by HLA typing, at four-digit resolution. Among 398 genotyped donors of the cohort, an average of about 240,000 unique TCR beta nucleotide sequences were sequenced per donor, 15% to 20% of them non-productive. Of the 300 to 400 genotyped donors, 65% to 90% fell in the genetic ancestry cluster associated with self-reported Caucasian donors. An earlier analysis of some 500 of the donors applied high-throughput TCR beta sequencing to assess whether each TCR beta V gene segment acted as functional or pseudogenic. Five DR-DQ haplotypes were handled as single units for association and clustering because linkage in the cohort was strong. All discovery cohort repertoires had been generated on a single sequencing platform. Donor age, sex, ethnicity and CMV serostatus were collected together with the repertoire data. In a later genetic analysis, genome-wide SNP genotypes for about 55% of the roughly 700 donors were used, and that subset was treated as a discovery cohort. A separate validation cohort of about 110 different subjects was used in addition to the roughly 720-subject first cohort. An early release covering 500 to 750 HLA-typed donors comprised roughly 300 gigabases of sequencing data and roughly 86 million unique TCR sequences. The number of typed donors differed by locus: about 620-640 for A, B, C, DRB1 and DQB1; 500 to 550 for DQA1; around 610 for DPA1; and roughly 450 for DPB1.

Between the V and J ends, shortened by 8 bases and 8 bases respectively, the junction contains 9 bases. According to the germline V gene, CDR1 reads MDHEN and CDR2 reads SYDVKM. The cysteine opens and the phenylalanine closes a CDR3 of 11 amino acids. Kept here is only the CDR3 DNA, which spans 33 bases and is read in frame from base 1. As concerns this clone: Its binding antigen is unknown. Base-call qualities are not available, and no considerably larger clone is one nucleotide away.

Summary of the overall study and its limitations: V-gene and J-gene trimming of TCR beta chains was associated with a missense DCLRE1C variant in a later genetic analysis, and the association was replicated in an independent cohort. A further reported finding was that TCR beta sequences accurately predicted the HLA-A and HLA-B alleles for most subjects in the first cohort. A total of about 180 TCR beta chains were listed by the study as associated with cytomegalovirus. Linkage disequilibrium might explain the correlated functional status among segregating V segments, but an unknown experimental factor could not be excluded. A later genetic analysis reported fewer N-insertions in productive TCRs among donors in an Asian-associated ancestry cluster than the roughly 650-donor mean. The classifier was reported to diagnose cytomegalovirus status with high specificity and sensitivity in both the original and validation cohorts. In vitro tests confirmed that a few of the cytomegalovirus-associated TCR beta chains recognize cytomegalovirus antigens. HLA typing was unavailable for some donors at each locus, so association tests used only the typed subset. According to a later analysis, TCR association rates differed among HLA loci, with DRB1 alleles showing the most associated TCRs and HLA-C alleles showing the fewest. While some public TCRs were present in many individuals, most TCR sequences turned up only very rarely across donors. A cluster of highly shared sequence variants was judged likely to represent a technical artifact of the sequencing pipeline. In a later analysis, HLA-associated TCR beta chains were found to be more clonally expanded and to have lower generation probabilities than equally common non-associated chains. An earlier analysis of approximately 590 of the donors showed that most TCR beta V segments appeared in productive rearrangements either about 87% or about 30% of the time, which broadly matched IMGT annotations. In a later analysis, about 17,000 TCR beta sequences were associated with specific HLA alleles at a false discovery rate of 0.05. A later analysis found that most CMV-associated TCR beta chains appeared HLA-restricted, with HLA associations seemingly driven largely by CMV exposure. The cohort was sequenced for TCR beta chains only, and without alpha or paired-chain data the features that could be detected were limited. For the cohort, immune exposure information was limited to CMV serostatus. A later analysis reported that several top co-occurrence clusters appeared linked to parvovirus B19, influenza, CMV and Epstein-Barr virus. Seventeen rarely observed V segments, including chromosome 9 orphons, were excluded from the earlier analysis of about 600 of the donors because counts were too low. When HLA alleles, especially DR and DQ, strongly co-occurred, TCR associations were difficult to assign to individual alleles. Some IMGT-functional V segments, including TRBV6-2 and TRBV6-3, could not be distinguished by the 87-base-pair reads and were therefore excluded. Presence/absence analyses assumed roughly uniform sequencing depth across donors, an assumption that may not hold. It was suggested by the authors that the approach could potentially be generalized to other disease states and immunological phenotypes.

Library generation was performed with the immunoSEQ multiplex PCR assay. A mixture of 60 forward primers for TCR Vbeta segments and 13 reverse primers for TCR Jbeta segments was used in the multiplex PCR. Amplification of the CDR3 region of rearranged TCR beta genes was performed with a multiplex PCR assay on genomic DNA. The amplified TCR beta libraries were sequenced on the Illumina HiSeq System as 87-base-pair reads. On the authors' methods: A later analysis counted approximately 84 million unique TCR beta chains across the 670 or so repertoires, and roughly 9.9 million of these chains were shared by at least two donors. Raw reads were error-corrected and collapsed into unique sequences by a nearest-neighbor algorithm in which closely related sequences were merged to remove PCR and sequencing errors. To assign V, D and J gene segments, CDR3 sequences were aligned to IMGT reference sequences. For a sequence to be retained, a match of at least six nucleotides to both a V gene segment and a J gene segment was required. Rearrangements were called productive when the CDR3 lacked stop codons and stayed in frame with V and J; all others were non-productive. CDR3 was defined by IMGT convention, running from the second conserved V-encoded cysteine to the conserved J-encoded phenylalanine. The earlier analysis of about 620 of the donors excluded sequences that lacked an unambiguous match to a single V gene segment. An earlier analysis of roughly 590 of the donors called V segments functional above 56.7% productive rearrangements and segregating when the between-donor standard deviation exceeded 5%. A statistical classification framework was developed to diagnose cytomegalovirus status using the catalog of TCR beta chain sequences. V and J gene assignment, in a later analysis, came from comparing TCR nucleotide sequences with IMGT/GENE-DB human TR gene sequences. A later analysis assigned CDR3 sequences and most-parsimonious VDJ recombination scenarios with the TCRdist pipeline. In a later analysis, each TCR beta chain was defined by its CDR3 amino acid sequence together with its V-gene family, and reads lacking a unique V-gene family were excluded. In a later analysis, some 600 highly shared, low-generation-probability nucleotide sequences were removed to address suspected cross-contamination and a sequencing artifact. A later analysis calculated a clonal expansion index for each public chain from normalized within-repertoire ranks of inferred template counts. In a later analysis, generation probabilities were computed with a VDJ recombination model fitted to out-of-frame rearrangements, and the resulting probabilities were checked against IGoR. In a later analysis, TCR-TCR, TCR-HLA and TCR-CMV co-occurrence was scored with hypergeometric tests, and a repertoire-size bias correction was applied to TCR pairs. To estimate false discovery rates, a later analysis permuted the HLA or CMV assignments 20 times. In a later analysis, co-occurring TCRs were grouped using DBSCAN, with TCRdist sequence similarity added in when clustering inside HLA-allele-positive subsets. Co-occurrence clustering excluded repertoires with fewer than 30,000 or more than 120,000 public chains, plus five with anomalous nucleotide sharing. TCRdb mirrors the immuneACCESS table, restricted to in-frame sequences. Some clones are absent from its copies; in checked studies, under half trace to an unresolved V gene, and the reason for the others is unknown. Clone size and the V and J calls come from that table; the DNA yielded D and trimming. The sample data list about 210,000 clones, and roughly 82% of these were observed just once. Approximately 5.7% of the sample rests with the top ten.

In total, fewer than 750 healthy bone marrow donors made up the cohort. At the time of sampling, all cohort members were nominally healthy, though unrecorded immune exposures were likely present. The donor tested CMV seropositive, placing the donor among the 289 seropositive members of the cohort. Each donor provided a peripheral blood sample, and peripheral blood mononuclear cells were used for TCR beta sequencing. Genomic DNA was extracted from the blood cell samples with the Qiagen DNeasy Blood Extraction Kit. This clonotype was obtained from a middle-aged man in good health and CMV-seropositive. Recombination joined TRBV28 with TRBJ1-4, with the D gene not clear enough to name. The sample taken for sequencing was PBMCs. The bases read TGTGCCAGCCTTGCGCGGGAAAAACTGTTTTTT. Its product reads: CASLAREKLFF. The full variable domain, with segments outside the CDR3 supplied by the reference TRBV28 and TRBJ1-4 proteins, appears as DVKVTQSSRYLVKRTGEKVFLECVQDMDHENMFWYRQDPGLGLRLIYFSYDVKMKEKGDIPEGYSVSREKKERFSLILESASTNQTSMYLCASLAREKLFFGSGTQLSVL.